This T cell receptor beta chain was found in a study of response to subunit inactivated influenza vaccine. Study-level findings and limits: Authors suggested that a seasonal influenza vaccination recruits few new T cells each time.

The V and J ends lost 0 bases and 4 bases respectively, with 16 bases between them. The CDR3 loop spans 16 amino acids. The germline V gene encodes CDR1 SQVTM and CDR2 ANQGSEA. MiXCR was run by TCRdb on the RT-PCR reads, yielding one entry per CDR3 protein. The sample has 650,000 to 800,000 distinct CDR3 sequences, around 20% seen once; the top ten hold approximately 10%. This clonotype appeared many times. As yet, its antigen is unknown. The receptor comes from a middle-aged man who received an inactivated influenza vaccine. The source was PBMCs from blood, collected about 5 days after vaccination. This chain links TRBV29-1 with TRBJ2-1; D may be TRBD2 (6 bases). The CDR3 protein is CSVEEGGAGRYNEQFF. The CDR3 bases are TGCAGCGTTGAAGAAGGAGGGGCAGGGCGTTACAATGAGCAGTTCTTC.